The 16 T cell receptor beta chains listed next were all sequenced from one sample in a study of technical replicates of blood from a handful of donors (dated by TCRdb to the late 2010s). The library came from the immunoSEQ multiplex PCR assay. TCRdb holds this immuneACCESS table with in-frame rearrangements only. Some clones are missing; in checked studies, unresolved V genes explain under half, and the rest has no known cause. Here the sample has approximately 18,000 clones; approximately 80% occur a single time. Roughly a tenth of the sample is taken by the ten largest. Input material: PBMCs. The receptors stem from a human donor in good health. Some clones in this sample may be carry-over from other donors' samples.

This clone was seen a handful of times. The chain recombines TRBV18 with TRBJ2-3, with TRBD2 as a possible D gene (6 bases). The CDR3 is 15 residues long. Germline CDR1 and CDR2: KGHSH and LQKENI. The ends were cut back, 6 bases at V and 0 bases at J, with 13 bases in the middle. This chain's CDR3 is CASSSIGTSTDTQYF. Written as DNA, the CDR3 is TGTGCCAGCTCCTCGATCGGGACTAGCACAGATACGCAGTATTTT.

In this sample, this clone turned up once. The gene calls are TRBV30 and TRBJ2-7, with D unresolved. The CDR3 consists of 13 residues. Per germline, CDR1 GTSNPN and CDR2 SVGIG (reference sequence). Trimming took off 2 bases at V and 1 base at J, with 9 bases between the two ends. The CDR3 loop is CAWSRVASYEQYF. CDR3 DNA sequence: TGTGCCTGGAGTCGGGTGGCTTCCTACGAGCAGTACTTC.

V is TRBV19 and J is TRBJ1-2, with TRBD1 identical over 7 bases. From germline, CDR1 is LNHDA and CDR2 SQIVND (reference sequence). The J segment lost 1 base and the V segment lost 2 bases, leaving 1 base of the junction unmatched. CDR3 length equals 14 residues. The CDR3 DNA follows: TGTGCCAGTAGTATACAGGGGGGTAACTATGGCTACACCTTC. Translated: CASSIQGGNYGYTF.

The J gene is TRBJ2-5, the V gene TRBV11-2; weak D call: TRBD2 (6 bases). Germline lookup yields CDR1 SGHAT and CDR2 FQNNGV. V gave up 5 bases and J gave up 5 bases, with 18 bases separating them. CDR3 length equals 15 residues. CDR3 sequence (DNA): TGTGCCAGCAGCCAAGCGGCGGGGAACGGCGAGACCCAGTACTTC. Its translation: CASSQAAGNGETQYF.

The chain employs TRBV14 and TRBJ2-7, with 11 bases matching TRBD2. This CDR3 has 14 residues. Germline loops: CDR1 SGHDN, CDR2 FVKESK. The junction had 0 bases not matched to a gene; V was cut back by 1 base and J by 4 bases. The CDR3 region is CASSQVAGGYEQYF. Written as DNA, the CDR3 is TGTGCCAGCAGCCAAGTAGCGGGAGGGTACGAGCAGTACTTC.

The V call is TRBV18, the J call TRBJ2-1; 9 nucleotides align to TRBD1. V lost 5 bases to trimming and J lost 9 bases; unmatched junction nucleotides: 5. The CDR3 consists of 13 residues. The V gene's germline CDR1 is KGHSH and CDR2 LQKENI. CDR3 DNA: TGTGCCAGCTCAGCCGGACAGGGGACTGAGCAGTTCTTC. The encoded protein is CASSAGQGTEQFF.

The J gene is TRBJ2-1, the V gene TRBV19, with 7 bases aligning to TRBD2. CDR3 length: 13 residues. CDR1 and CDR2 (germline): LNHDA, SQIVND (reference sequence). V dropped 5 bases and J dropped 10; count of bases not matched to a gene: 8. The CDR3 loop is CASSARTSREQFF. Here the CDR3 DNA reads TGTGCCAGTAGTGCCCGGACTAGTCGGGAGCAGTTCTTC.

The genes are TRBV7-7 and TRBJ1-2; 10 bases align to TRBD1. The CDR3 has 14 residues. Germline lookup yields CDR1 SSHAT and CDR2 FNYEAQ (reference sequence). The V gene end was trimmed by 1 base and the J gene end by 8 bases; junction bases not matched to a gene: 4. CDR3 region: CASSLGQGASGYTF. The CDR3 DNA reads TGTGCCAGCAGCTTAGGACAGGGGGCTAGCGGCTACACCTTC.

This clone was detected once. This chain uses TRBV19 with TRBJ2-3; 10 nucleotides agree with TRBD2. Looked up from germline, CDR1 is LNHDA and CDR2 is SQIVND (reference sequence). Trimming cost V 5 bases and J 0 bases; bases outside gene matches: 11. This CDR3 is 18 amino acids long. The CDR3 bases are TGTGCCAGTAGTTTCCTAGCGGGAGTGGGAACTAGCACAGATACGCAGTATTTT. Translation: CASSFLAGVGTSTDTQYF. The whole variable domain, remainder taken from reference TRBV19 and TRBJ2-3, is DGGITQSPKYLFRKEGQNVTLSCEQNLNHDAMYWYRQDPGQGLRLIYYSQIVNDFQKGDIAEGYSVSREKKESFPLTVTSAQKNPTAFYLCASSFLAGVGTSTDTQYFGPGTRLTVL.

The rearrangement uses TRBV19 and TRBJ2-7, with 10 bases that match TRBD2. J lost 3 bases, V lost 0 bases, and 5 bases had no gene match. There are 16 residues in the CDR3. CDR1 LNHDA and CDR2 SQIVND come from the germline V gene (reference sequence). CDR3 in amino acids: CASSIDYASGSYEQYF. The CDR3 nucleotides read TGTGCCAGTAGTATAGATTATGCTAGCGGGAGCTACGAGCAGTACTTC.

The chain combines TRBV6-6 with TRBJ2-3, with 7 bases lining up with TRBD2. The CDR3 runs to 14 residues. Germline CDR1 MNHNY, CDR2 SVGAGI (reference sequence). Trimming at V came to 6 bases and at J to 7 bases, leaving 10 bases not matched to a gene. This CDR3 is CASSRGTNSYTQYF. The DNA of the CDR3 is TGTGCCAGCAGCCGCGGGACTAACTCCTATACGCAGTATTTT.

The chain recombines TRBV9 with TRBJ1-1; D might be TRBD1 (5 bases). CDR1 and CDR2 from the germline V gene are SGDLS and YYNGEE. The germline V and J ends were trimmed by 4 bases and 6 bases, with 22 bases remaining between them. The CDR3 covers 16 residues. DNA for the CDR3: TGTGCCAGCAGCCCCACCGGGGGAGGGACGAGGTCTGAAGCTTTCTTT. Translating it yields CASSPTGGGTRSEAFF.

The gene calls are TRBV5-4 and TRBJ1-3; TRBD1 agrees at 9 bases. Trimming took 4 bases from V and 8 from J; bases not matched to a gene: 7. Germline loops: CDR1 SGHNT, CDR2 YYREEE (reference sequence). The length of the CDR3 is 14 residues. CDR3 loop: CASSDGQGPDTIYF. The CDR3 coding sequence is TGTGCCAGCAGCGACGGACAGGGGCCGGACACCATATATTTT.

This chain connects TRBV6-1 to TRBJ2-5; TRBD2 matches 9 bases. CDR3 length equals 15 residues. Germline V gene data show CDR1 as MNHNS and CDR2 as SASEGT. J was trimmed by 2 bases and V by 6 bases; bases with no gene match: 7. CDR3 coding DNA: TGTGCCAGCAGCCAGAAGACTAGCGGACAAGAGACCCAGTACTTC. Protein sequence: CASSQKTSGQETQYF.

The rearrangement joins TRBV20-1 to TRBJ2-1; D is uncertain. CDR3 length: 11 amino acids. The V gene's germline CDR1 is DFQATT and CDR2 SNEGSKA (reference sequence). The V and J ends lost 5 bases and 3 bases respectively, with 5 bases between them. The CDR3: CSAPLYNEQFF. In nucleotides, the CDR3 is TGCAGTGCTCCCCTCTACAATGAGCAGTTCTTC.

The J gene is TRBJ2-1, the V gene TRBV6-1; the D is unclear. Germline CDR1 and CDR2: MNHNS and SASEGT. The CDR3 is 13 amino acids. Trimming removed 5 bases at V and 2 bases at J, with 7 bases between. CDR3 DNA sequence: TGTGCCAGCAGTCCAGGTACCTACAATGAGCAGTTCTTC. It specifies CASSPGTYNEQFF.